A selection of T cell receptor beta chains follows, all from one sample in a study of beta chain features in type 1 diabetes. Some clones are missing from TCRdb's copy, which holds only in-frame ones; the method was immunoSEQ multiplex PCR. The table lists some 190,000 clones, about 7.8% of them singletons. The sample taken for sequencing was central memory CD4+ T cells from blood. The receptor set was obtained from a woman aged 40 to 55 with type 1 diabetes. CDR3s include the opening cysteine and the closing phenylalanine or tryptophan. The D gene is left open where the match is weak. Part of the rows lack a size; the others show once, few, many or a class for expanded clones.

j_gene | d_gene | v_gene | abundance | CDR3aa | CDR3nt
TRBJ1-1 | - | TRBV29-1 | few | CSVMTDPNTEAFF | TGCAGCGTTATGACAGATCCGAACACTGAAGCTTTCTTT
TRBJ1-6 | - | TRBV7-2 | few | CASSLPSNSPLHF | TGTGCCAGCAGCTTGCCGAGTAATTCACCCCTCCACTTT
TRBJ2-3 | - | TRBV27 | - | CASRPTLGGTQYF | TGTGCCAGCAGACCTACCCTCGGGGGTACGCAGTATTTT
TRBJ2-1 | - | TRBV2 | - | CASSGLPSPNEQFF | TGTGCCAGCAGTGGACTACCGTCCCCCAATGAGCAGTTCTTC
TRBJ1-1 | TRBD1 | TRBV28 | - | CASSPDRDASEAFF | TGTGCCAGCAGCCCGGACAGGGACGCGTCTGAAGCTTTCTTT
TRBJ1-4 | - | TRBV7-9 | - | CASSLGTVKEKLFF | TGTGCCAGCAGCTTAGGGACAGTTAAAGAAAAACTGTTTTTT
TRBJ1-5 | TRBD1 | TRBV6-6 | - | CASTRTGANQPQHF | TGTGCCAGCACCCGGACAGGGGCCAATCAGCCCCAGCATTTT
TRBJ1-2 | - | TRBV5-6 | few | CASSSYSYGYTF | TGTGCCAGCAGCTCTTACTCCTATGGCTACACCTTC
TRBJ1-1 | TRBD1 | TRBV5-1 | - | CASSQRQGPTEAFF | TGCGCCAGCAGCCAAAGACAGGGACCCACTGAAGCTTTCTTT
TRBJ1-5 | - | TRBV30 | few | CAWSTGNPAQPQHF | TGTGCCTGGAGTACAGGGAACCCTGCTCAGCCCCAGCATTTT
TRBJ1-4 | - | TRBV7-2 | few | CASSSIATNEKLFF | TGTGCCAGCAGCTCAATTGCAACTAATGAAAAACTGTTTTTT
TRBJ1-5 | - | TRBV27 | - | CASRGQGNRNQPQHF | TGTGCCAGCAGAGGTCAGGGGAACCGCAATCAGCCCCAGCATTTT
TRBJ2-3 | TRBD2 | TRBV6-6 | - | CASRLGGSTDTQYF | TGTGCCAGCAGATTGGGAGGGAGCACAGATACGCAGTATTTT
TRBJ2-2 | - | TRBV7-7 | few | CASSLDVGETGELFF | TGTGCCAGCAGCTTAGATGTAGGAGAGACCGGGGAGCTGTTTTTT
TRBJ2-1 | TRBD1 | TRBV14 | few | CASSRYRGSYNEQFF | TGTGCCAGCAGCCGCTACAGGGGGTCCTACAATGAGCAGTTCTTC
TRBJ1-5 | - | TRBV9 | - | CASSADGKWGKGQHF | TGTGCCAGCAGCGCGGACGGGAAATGGGGAAAAGGCCAGCATTTT
TRBJ2-5 | - | TRBV7-8 | - | CASSSRLQETQYF | TGTGCCAGCAGCTCCCGACTACAAGAGACCCAGTACTTC
TRBJ1-1 | TRBD1 | TRBV28 | few | CASSSPSRTGNTEAFF | TGTGCCAGCAGTTCGCCGTCTAGGACAGGGAACACTGAAGCTTTCTTT
TRBJ2-4 | - | TRBV5-6 | few | CASSSLGAGNIQYF | TGTGCCAGCAGCTCGCTGGGGGCCGGAAACATTCAGTACTTC
TRBJ2-2 | TRBD2 | TRBV7-8 | many | CASTGLASNTGELFF | TGTGCCAGCACTGGACTAGCGTCGAACACCGGGGAGCTGTTTTTT
TRBJ1-1 | - | TRBV18 | once | CASSPRRVDYTEAFF | TGTGCCAGCTCACCACGGAGGGTCGACTACACTGAAGCTTTCTTT
TRBJ2-4 | - | TRBV14 | - | CASSHGGNIQYF | TGTGCCAGCAGCCACGGAGGAAACATTCAGTACTTC
TRBJ1-5 | TRBD1 | TRBV6-6 | few | CASRRTGGEQPQHF | TGTGCCAGCAGAAGGACAGGGGGCGAACAGCCCCAGCATTTT
TRBJ1-5 | - | TRBV7-9 | few | CASSLRGAEPQHF | TGTGCCAGCAGCCTCAGGGGTGCAGAGCCCCAGCATTTT
TRBJ1-5 | - | TRBV18 | - | CASSLGTPNQPQHF | TGTGCCAGCTCACTAGGGACACCAAATCAGCCCCAGCATTTT
TRBJ1-4 | - | TRBV28 | - | CASSLFPGIRYEKLFF | TGTGCCAGCAGTTTATTCCCCGGGATCCGATATGAAAAACTGTTTTTT
TRBJ2-1 | TRBD2 | TRBV7-2 | - | CASSSSGRVGEQFF | TGTGCCAGCAGCTCTAGCGGGAGGGTAGGTGAGCAGTTCTTC
TRBJ1-5 | - | TRBV28 | - | CASSGNQPQHF | TGTGCCAGCAGCGGGAATCAGCCCCAGCATTTT
TRBJ1-5 | - | TRBV28 | few | CASSLGGKPQHF | TGTGCCAGCAGTTTGGGCGGGAAGCCCCAGCATTTT
TRBJ2-1 | TRBD2 | TRBV7-3 | once | CASRYSGGATSYNEQFF | TGTGCCAGCAGGTATAGCGGGGGGGCCACCTCCTACAATGAGCAGTTCTTC
TRBJ1-5 | - | TRBV30 | - | CAWSVRGGRQHF | TGTGCCTGGAGTGTAAGGGGGGGACGCCAGCATTTT
TRBJ2-7 | - | TRBV11-1 | - | CASSPREARTTYEQYF | TGTGCCAGCAGCCCCCGAGAGGCGAGAACCACCTACGAGCAGTACTTC
TRBJ1-1 | TRBD1 | TRBV5-6 | - | CASSLLDRGNTEAFF | TGTGCCAGCAGCTTATTGGACAGGGGAAACACTGAAGCTTTCTTT
TRBJ2-1 | - | TRBV10-3 | few | CAISLREPYNEQFF | TGTGCCATCAGTCTCAGGGAACCCTACAATGAGCAGTTCTTC
TRBJ2-7 | TRBD2 | TRBV5-1 | - | CASSPGTSGTYEQYF | TGCGCCAGCAGCCCCGGGACTAGCGGCACCTACGAGCAGTACTTC
TRBJ1-2 | - | TRBV28 | - | CASSSEDSYGYTF | TGTGCCAGCAGTTCGGAGGACAGCTATGGCTACACCTTC
TRBJ2-1 | - | TRBV7-3 | few | CASSHALGEQFF | TGTGCCAGCAGCCATGCCCTAGGGGAACAGTTCTTC
TRBJ1-1 | - | TRBV2 | - | CAERQVDTEAFF | TGTGCCGAGAGACAGGTTGACACTGAAGCTTTCTTT
TRBJ1-1 | TRBD1 | TRBV7-2 | few | CASSLEGTGSTEAFF | TGTGCCAGCAGCTTAGAGGGGACAGGGAGCACTGAAGCTTTCTTT
TRBJ2-1 | TRBD2 | TRBV30 | - | CAWSLGLAGAGEQFF | TGTGCCTGGAGTTTGGGACTAGCGGGAGCAGGCGAGCAGTTCTTC
TRBJ2-2 | - | TRBV15 | few | CATSRNRDSGELFF | TGTGCCACCAGCCGAAACAGGGATTCCGGGGAGCTGTTTTTT
TRBJ1-1 | TRBD1 | TRBV7-9 | few | CASSSGQLNTEAFF | TGTGCCAGCAGCTCGGGACAGCTAAACACTGAAGCTTTCTTT
TRBJ2-3 | TRBD2 | TRBV7-2 | few | CASSPRGAGGITDTQYF | TGTGCCAGCAGCCCTCGCGGGGCGGGAGGGATCACAGATACGCAGTATTTT
TRBJ2-2 | - | TRBV5-1 | - | CASSLPVNTGELFF | TGCGCCAGCAGCTTGCCAGTGAATACCGGGGAGCTGTTTTTT
TRBJ2-5 | - | TRBV19 | - | CASSRRQAEETQYF | TGTGCCAGTAGCCGAAGACAGGCCGAAGAGACCCAGTACTTC
TRBJ2-1 | TRBD2 | TRBV18 | - | CASSQMAGESNEQFF | TGTGCCAGCTCACAGATGGCGGGGGAGTCAAATGAGCAGTTCTTC
TRBJ2-7 | - | TRBV5-1 | few | CASTKDLDSTYEQYF | TGCGCCAGCACCAAGGACCTCGACAGCACCTACGAGCAGTACTTC
TRBJ1-6 | TRBD1 | TRBV7-2 | - | CASSSGQGAQSPLHF | TGTGCCAGCAGCTCCGGACAGGGGGCTCAATCACCCCTCCACTTT
TRBJ1-1 | - | TRBV7-2 | few | CASSWRQLNTEAFF | TGTGCCAGCAGCTGGAGACAGCTGAACACTGAAGCTTTCTTT
TRBJ2-3 | TRBD2 | TRBV5-4 | - | CASSSRLAGALTDTQYF | TGTGCCAGCAGCAGTAGACTAGCGGGGGCCCTAACAGATACGCAGTATTTT